The 10 T cell receptor beta chains below come from one sample, sequenced in a study of OX40 agonist ivuxolimab in advanced cancers. Profiled with immunoSEQ multiplex PCR; TCRdb holds only in-frame clones, not every one. The sample has 70,000 to 85,000 clones; 94% are singletons. The sequenced sample was CD4+ or CD8+ T cells sorted from blood, obtained in a trial of the OX40 agonist ivuxolimab. Source of these receptors: an adult with an advanced solid tumor such as melanoma, head and neck, liver or kidney cancer.

The chain carries TRBV5-6 and TRBJ2-3; D remains unclear. CDR1 is SGHDT, CDR2 YYEEEE, per germline. This CDR3 is built from 15 residues. V lost 3 bases and J 0 bases, leaving 11 bases between the germline ends. The CDR3, as DNA: TGTGCCAGCAGCTGGGTCCCGGACAGCACAGATACGCAGTATTTT. Translated: CASSWVPDSTDTQYF. The whole variable domain, remainder taken from reference TRBV5-6 and TRBJ2-3, is DAGVTQSPTHLIKTRGQQVTLRCSPKSGHDTVSWYQQALGQGPQFIFQYYEEEERQRGNFPDRFSGHQFPNYSSELNVNALLLGDSALYLCASSWVPDSTDTQYFGPGTRLTVL.

The chain combines TRBV15 with TRBJ2-1, with 9 bases fitting TRBD2. V shed 4 bases, J shed 6 bases, and the junction held 10 bases outside the gene matches. The CDR3 is made up of 16 amino acids. The germline gives CDR1 LNHNV, CDR2 YYDKDF (reference sequence). CDR3 in amino acids: CATSKGPGLAVNEQFF. CDR3 nucleotides: TGTGCCACCAGCAAGGGACCGGGACTAGCTGTCAATGAGCAGTTCTTC.

J is TRBJ2-7 and V is TRBV5-1, with 8 bases fitting TRBD2. Germline V gives CDR1 SGHRS, CDR2 YFSETQ. J was trimmed by 3 bases and V by 0 bases; bases with no gene match: 2. The CDR3 extends over 14 amino acids. CDR3 region: CASSLGSGGYEQYF. CDR3 bases: TGCGCCAGCAGCTTGGGAAGCGGGGGCTACGAGCAGTACTTC. Supplemented by reference TRBV5-1 and TRBJ2-7, the full variable domain reads KAGVTQTPRYLIKTRGQQVTLSCSPISGHRSVSWYQQTPGQGLQFLFEYFSETQRNKGNFPGRFSGRQFSNSRSEMNVSTLELGDSALYLCASSLGSGGYEQYFGPGTRLTVT.

V and J are TRBV11-2 and TRBJ2-1, with D hard to call. Germline V gene data show CDR1 as SGHAT and CDR2 as FQNNGV. The CDR3 is 11 amino acids. The V gene lost 5 bases and the J gene lost 10 bases, with 9 bases spanning the gap. The CDR3 protein is CASSVLAEQFF. The DNA for the CDR3 is TGTGCCAGCAGCGTCCTGGCCGAGCAGTTCTTC.

V and J are TRBV11-2 and TRBJ2-4; the match to TRBD2 covers 16 bases. CDR1 and CDR2 from the germline V gene are SGHAT and FQNNGV. The CDR3 covers 18 residues. Trimming at V came to 5 bases and at J to 0 bases, leaving 4 bases not matched to a gene. In DNA form, the CDR3 reads TGTGCCAGCAGCGCGGGACTAGCGGGAGGGCTAGCCAAAAACATTCAGTACTTC. It yields the protein CASSAGLAGGLAKNIQYF.

The chain links TRBV29-1 to TRBJ1-2, with a possible D match to TRBD1 (5 bases). The V gene lost 7 bases and the J gene lost 1 base, with 19 bases spanning the gap. The CDR3 sequence is 15 residues long. Germline CDR1 SQVTM, CDR2 ANQGSEA. The CDR3 loop reads CSARSDSLYNYGYTF. CDR3 DNA: TGCAGCGCCAGATCCGACAGCCTTTATAACTATGGCTACACCTTC.

V gene TRBV6-5 combines with J gene TRBJ1-1; D is uncertain. The V end lost 6 bases, the J end lost 0 bases, and 8 bases lay between the germline ends. The CDR3 totals 13 residues. Germline values: CDR1 MNHEY, CDR2 SVGAGI. The CDR3 nucleotides read TGTGCCAGCAGGTGGGCCGTGAACACTGAAGCTTTCTTT. Amino acid sequence: CASRWAVNTEAFF.

The chain joins TRBV27 to TRBJ2-1; D might be TRBD1 (6 bases). The CDR3 has 15 amino acids. In germline, CDR1 is MNHEY, CDR2 SMNVEV (reference sequence). V was cut by 3 bases and J by 6 bases, with 15 bases left in between. CDR3 DNA: TGTGCCAGCAGTTTGAACAGCAGGGGTTTCAATGAGCAGTTCTTC. Its protein is CASSLNSRGFNEQFF.

The rearrangement links TRBV4-1 to TRBJ1-4; D remains unclear. Germline CDR1 and CDR2: MGHRA and YSYEKL. Trimming took off 10 bases at V and 0 bases at J, with 18 bases between the two ends. The CDR3 length is 16 residues. CDR3: CATPGPGNTTNEKLFF. CDR3 in DNA: TGCGCCACTCCGGGCCCCGGGAACACAACTAATGAAAAACTGTTTTTT.

The V and J genes are TRBV5-4 and TRBJ2-7, with a tentative D call TRBD2 (5 bases). Germline assignment: CDR1 SGHNT and CDR2 YYREEE (reference sequence). The CDR3 has 12 amino acids. Trimming cost V 7 bases and J 2 bases, with 10 bases left between them. The CDR3 coding sequence is TGTGCCAGCTGGACGGAGGCCTACGAGCAGTACTTC. Translated: CASWTEAYEQYF.